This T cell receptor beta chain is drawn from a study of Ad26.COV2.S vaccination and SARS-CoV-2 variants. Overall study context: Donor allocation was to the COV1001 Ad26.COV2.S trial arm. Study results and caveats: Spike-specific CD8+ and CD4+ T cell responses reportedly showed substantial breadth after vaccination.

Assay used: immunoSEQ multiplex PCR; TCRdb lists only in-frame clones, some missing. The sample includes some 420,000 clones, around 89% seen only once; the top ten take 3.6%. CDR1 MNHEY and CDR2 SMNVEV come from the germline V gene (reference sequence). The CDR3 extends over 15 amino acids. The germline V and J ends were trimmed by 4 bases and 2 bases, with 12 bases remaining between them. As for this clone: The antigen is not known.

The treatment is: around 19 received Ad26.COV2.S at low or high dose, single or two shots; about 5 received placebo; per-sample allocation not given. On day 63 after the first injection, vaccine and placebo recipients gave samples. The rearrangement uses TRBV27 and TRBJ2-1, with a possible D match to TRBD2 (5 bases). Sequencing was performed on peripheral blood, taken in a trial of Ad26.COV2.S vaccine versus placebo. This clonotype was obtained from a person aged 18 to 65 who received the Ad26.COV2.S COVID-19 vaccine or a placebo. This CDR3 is CASSSAGSPYNEQFF. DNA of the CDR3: TGTGCCAGCAGTTCGGCGGGTAGCCCCTACAATGAGCAGTTCTTC.